These 31 T cell receptor beta chains were all obtained from the same sample, sequenced in a study of regulatory T cells in long-lasting Graves disease. As to time point: newly diagnosed GD, antithyroid drugs for less than 3 months. With RNA extracted from PBMCs as input, the TCR library was made. Building of the TCR beta libraries involved iRepertoire HTBI primers and Arm-PCR of CDR3 regions. TCRdb itself ran the multiplex PCR reads through MiXCR, one entry per CDR3 protein. The sample comprises almost 450,000 distinct CDR3 sequences, about a sixth of which are singletons, and about 10% rests with the top ten. The sample was also linked to a second study, of T cells in Graves' hyperthyroidism and ophthalmopathy.

Here the sequenced sample was peripheral blood mononuclear cells (PBMCs), taken at new diagnosis, from a patient treated with antithyroid drugs. Receptor source: a woman in her 30s with Graves disease.

The V and J genes are TRBV12-3 or TRBV12-4 and TRBJ2-6; D is unclear. Between the trimmed V and J ends, which lost 3 bases and 0 bases, there was a span of 9 bases. The CDR3 consists of 16 residues. The CDR3 DNA reads as TGTGCCAGCAGTTTGAATCTCCCCTCTGGGGCCAACGTCCTGACTTTC. It encodes CASSLNLPSGANVLTF.

This clonotype was detected many times. The rearrangement links TRBV6-1 to TRBJ2-5, with TRBD1 as a possible D gene (6 bases). Germline V gives CDR1 MNHNS, CDR2 SASEGT. Trimming removed 6 bases at V and 3 bases at J, with 17 bases between. This CDR3 comprises 15 residues. CDR3 nucleotide sequence: TGTGCCAGCAGCACAAATACAGGGAACAAAGAGACCCAGTACTTC. It codes for CASSTNTGNKETQYF.

This clonotype was detected ten times or more. The rearrangement uses TRBV12-3 or TRBV12-4 and TRBJ2-5; no clear D gene. The V end was cut by 5 bases, the J end by 2 bases, with 12 bases between. The CDR3 totals 14 residues. The CDR3 reads CASSALAEQETQYF. The DNA of the CDR3 is TGTGCCAGCAGTGCCTTGGCAGAGCAAGAGACCCAGTACTTC.

In its sample, this clonotype was seen many times. The rearrangement uses TRBV28 and TRBJ2-7, with 8 bases fitting TRBD1. Germline-derived CDR1 and CDR2 are MDHEN and SYDVKM. The length of the CDR3 is 12 residues. V trimming: 8 bases; J trimming: 1 base; junction bases outside the gene matches: 1. The CDR3 is CASRTGSYEQYF. The CDR3 nucleotides read TGTGCCAGCCGGACAGGGTCCTACGAGCAGTACTTC.

The J gene is TRBJ2-1, the V gene TRBV9; TRBD1 agrees at 8 bases. The trim removed 4 bases at V and 6 bases at J, leaving 6 bases unmatched. This CDR3 is 14 amino acids long. Germline V gene sequence: CDR1 SGDLS, CDR2 YYNGEE. CDR3 loop: CASSPRQGLNEQFF. DNA for the CDR3: TGTGCCAGCAGCCCACGACAGGGGCTCAATGAGCAGTTCTTC.

The sample holds many counts of this clonotype. V gene TRBV7-9 combines with J gene TRBJ2-7; the match to TRBD2 covers 12 bases. V shed 0 bases, J shed 5 bases, and the junction held 5 bases outside the gene matches. Germline CDR1 SEHNR, CDR2 FQNEAQ (reference sequence). The CDR3 is 16 residues long. Written as DNA, the CDR3 is TGTGCCAGCAGCTTAGCGACTAGCGGGAGAGTCAACGAGCAGTACTTC. Its translation is CASSLATSGRVNEQYF.

This clonotype was counted many times. CDR3 amino acids: CSAYSGRSSYNEQFF. The CDR3 region has the DNA TGCAGTGCCTACTCCGGCCGGAGCTCCTACAATGAGCAGTTCTTC. The rearrangement uses TRBV20-1 and TRBJ2-1; no clear D gene. Germline loops: CDR1 DFQATT, CDR2 SNEGSKA (reference sequence). CDR3 size: 15 residues. Trimming shortened V by 6 bases and J by 0 bases, and 15 bases separated the two germline ends.

There are many counts of this clonotype. V gene TRBV28 combines with J gene TRBJ2-3; possibly TRBD1 for D (6 bases). CDR1 is MDHEN and CDR2 is SYDVKM in the germline V gene. The V end lost 4 bases, the J end lost 6 bases, and 17 bases lay between the germline ends. The CDR3 has 15 residues. The CDR3 DNA follows: TGTGCCAGCAGTTCCCCTCCAGGGGTTCGGGATACGCAGTATTTT. Protein sequence: CASSSPPGVRDTQYF.

This clonotype occurred once. This may be a read error, as it is one base from a much larger clone. V gene TRBV7-9 combines with J gene TRBJ2-7, with TRBD1 matching 9 bases. The V and J ends lost 5 bases and 5 bases, in that order; junction bases with no gene match: 10. The CDR3 runs 15 residues. Germline loops: CDR1 SEHNR, CDR2 FQNEAQ (reference sequence). The CDR3 spells CASSILSGTGNEQYF. In nucleotides, the CDR3 is TGTGCCAGCAGCATATTATCCGGGACAGGGAACGAGCAGTACTTC.

V gene TRBV28 combines with J gene TRBJ1-5; D is possibly TRBD1 (5 bases). The CDR3 has 15 residues. Trimming took 6 bases from V and 1 from J, leaving 13 bases between them. The V gene's germline CDR1 is MDHEN and CDR2 SYDVKM. The CDR3 loop is CASSFRAMSNQPQHF. The CDR3, as DNA: TGTGCCAGCAGCTTCAGGGCTATGAGCAATCAGCCCCAGCATTTT.

CDR3 sequence (DNA): TGTGCCAGCAGCTTATTCCGTGGACCGAACACTGAAGCTTTCTTT. It translates to CASSLFRGPNTEAFF. V is TRBV7-8 and J is TRBJ1-1, with D unresolved. Germline-derived CDR1 and CDR2 are SGHVS and FQNEAQ. With 2 bases removed from V and 1 base from J, the gap between germline ends came to 11 bases. The CDR3 extends over 15 amino acids.

Notes on this clonotype: This may arise from a read error, as a much more abundant clone is one base away. The rearrangement uses TRBV5-6 and TRBJ2-5; 7 bases align to TRBD2. The CDR3 contains 16 residues. Germline lookup yields CDR1 SGHDT and CDR2 YYEEEE. The CDR3 DNA reads TGTGCCAGCAGCTTAAGACTAGCCTGGGTCGAAGAGACCCAGTGCTTC. The encoded protein is CASSLRLAWVEETQCF. The variable domain in full, with the rest retrieved from reference TRBV5-6 and TRBJ2-5, is DAGVTQSPTHLIKTRGQQVTLRCSPKSGHDTVSWYQQALGQGPQFIFQYYEEEERQRGNFPDRFSGHQFPNYSSELNVNALLLGDSALYLCASSLRLAWVEETQCFGPGTRLLVL.

This clonotype was detected ten times or more. J is TRBJ1-4 and V is TRBV15; 7 bases map to TRBD1. Germline assignment: CDR1 LNHNV and CDR2 YYDKDF (reference sequence). Trimming cost V 2 bases and J 1 base; bases outside gene matches: 7. The CDR3 consists of 17 residues. In nucleotides, the CDR3 is TGTGCCACCAGCAGAACATGGGACAGCCGAACTAATGAAAAACTGTTTTTT. Encoded protein: CATSRTWDSRTNEKLFF.

This clonotype was recorded a few times. The chain recombines TRBV7-9 with TRBJ2-1, with a weak D call TRBD2 (6 bases). The CDR3 has 16 amino acids. The ends were cut back, 1 base at V and 0 bases at J, with 10 bases in the middle. Germline assignment: CDR1 SEHNR and CDR2 FQNEAQ (reference sequence). The CDR3 DNA reads as TGTGCCAGCAGCTTAGAGGGACTCAGCTCCTACAATGAGCAGTTCTTC. As protein: CASSLEGLSSYNEQFF.

The chain joins TRBV29-1 to TRBJ2-1; 9 nucleotides match TRBD1. V was clipped by 6 bases and J by 5 bases; unmatched bases: 8. The CDR3 extends over 14 amino acids. In germline, CDR1 is SQVTM, CDR2 ANQGSEA. CDR3 in amino acids: CSVDRTGVNNEQFF. CDR3 nucleotides: TGCAGCGTGGACAGGACAGGGGTAAACAATGAGCAGTTCTTC.

This clonotype was found many times. The V gene is TRBV28, the J gene TRBJ2-1; 9 bases line up with TRBD2. The CDR3 has 15 amino acids. Germline assignment: CDR1 MDHEN and CDR2 SYDVKM. Losses at the gene ends were 8 bases for V and 4 bases for J; bases not matched to a gene: 9. Here the CDR3 reads CASFPPSGEYNEQFF. Written as DNA, the CDR3 is TGTGCCAGCTTTCCTCCTAGCGGGGAATACAATGAGCAGTTCTTC.

This clonotype has a count of ten or more. The rearrangement uses TRBV28 and TRBJ2-3; D call uncertain. Trimming took off 5 bases at V and 3 bases at J, with 15 bases between the two ends. The CDR3 is made up of 15 amino acids. Germline V gives CDR1 MDHEN, CDR2 SYDVKM. DNA for the CDR3: TGTGCCAGCAGTGCTCCCCAAGTAAAGACAGATACGCAGTATTTT. This gives the protein CASSAPQVKTDTQYF.

This chain uses TRBV4-1 with TRBJ1-1, with TRBD1 matching over 10 bases. CDR3 length: 17 amino acids. The V gene end was trimmed by 4 bases and the J gene end by 1 base; junction bases not matched to a gene: 9. Germline V gene data show CDR1 as MGHRA and CDR2 as YSYEKL. The CDR3 spells CASSPTGTGVGNTEAFF. Written as DNA, the CDR3 is TGCGCCAGCAGCCCCACCGGGACAGGGGTTGGGAACACTGAAGCTTTCTTT.

This clonotype appeared many times. J is TRBJ1-2 and V is TRBV28; 7 bases are shared with TRBD1. Per the germline V gene, CDR1 is MDHEN and CDR2 is SYDVKM. The CDR3 is 14 amino acids. The trim removed 8 bases at V and 2 bases at J, leaving 8 bases unmatched. The CDR3 DNA reads as TGTGCCAGCGGAGACAGGGATTCGAACTATGGCTACACCTTC. Encoded protein: CASGDRDSNYGYTF.

There are many counts of this clonotype. The gene calls are TRBV27 and TRBJ1-5, with D unresolved. The ends were cut back, 4 bases at V and 7 bases at J, with 11 bases in the middle. This CDR3 spans 13 amino acids. Germline assignment: CDR1 MNHEY and CDR2 SMNVEV (reference sequence). CDR3 sequence (DNA): TGTGCCAGCAGTTATATCTCCGGGCAGCCCCAGCATTTT. It specifies CASSYISGQPQHF.

This clonotype was seen more than once but under ten times. CDR3 nucleotide sequence: TGCGCCAGCAGCCAGTCGATGGGCGTAGCATCCTACGAGCAGTACTTC. Translating gives CASSQSMGVASYEQYF. The rearrangement uses TRBV4-1 and TRBJ2-7, with D uncertain. The V end lost 3 bases, the J end lost 1 base, and 16 bases lay between the germline ends. The germline V gene has CDR1 MGHRA and CDR2 YSYEKL. The length of the CDR3 is 16 residues.

This clonotype was recorded many times. The rearrangement links TRBV12-3 or TRBV12-4 to TRBJ1-6; unclear D gene. V dropped 4 bases and J dropped 9 bases, with 16 bases sitting between them. The CDR3 has 15 residues. The CDR3 bases are TGTGCCAGCAGTTCCAACAGCGGTCTAGGTTCACCCCTCCACTTT. It translates to CASSSNSGLGSPLHF.

This clonotype was seen more than once but under ten times. This chain connects TRBV5-1 to TRBJ2-1; D is possibly TRBD2 (5 bases). The length of the CDR3 is 15 residues. Germline values: CDR1 SGHRS, CDR2 YFSETQ. V lost 0 bases and J lost 9, with 16 bases in between. CDR3 sequence reads: CASSLVGGRGSEQFF. The DNA for the CDR3 is TGCGCCAGCAGCTTGGTGGGCGGGCGAGGAAGTGAGCAGTTCTTC. Complete variable domain (other parts from reference TRBV5-1 and TRBJ2-1): KAGVTQTPRYLIKTRGQQVTLSCSPISGHRSVSWYQQTPGQGLQFLFEYFSETQRNKGNFPGRFSGRQFSNSRSEMNVSTLELGDSALYLCASSLVGGRGSEQFFGPGTRLTVL.

The sample holds many counts of this clonotype. V gene TRBV12-3 or TRBV12-4 combines with J gene TRBJ1-4; no reliable D call. V shed 7 bases and J shed 8 bases, with 17 bases lying between them. The CDR3 runs to 14 residues. The CDR3 loop reads CASTLQGHEEKLFF. For the CDR3, the DNA is TGTGCCAGCACCCTCCAAGGCCATGAGGAAAAACTGTTTTTT.

Comment on this clonotype: A much bigger clone sits one base away, suggesting this may be a read error. V usage is TRBV28 and J usage is TRBJ2-1; D possibly corresponds to TRBD2 (6 bases). The end of the DNA aligns better with TRBJ2-3, so the J call may be wrong. CDR3 size: 13 residues. The germline V gene encodes CDR1 MDHEN and CDR2 SYDVKM. The CDR3 is CARGEVATGTQYF. The CDR3, as DNA: TGTGCCAGGGGGGAGGTAGCCACAGGTACGCAGTATTTT.

Points on this clonotype: A much larger clone sits a single nucleotide away, making a read error possible. The V gene is TRBV29-1, the J gene TRBJ2-5, with D unclear. With the DNA end fitting TRBJ2-1 better, the J assignment may be wrong. Germline values: CDR1 SQVTM, CDR2 ANQGSEA. The CDR3 runs to 11 residues. The CDR3 bases are TGCAGCGTTGGGAACGAGAACGAGCAGTTCTTC. Protein sequence: CSVGNENEQFF.

The rearrangement uses TRBV5-1 and TRBJ1-2, with TRBD1 identical over 8 bases. CDR3 length: 16 amino acids. Germline V CDR1 and CDR2: SGHRS, YFSETQ. The junction had 8 bases not matched to a gene; V was cut back by 3 bases and J by 1 base. The DNA of the CDR3 is TGCGCCAGCAGCTCTACCAGGACAGGGAATAACTATGGCTACACCTTC. This encodes CASSSTRTGNNYGYTF.

The sample holds many counts of this clonotype. The V gene is TRBV20-1, the J gene TRBJ2-1; weak D call: TRBD2 (5 bases). Trimming pared 2 bases from V and 0 bases from J, leaving 8 bases between. CDR3 size: 14 residues. CDR1 is DFQATT and CDR2 is SNEGSKA in the germline V gene (reference sequence). CDR3 sequence reads: CSARKADSYNEQFF. In DNA, the CDR3 is TGCAGTGCTAGAAAAGCGGACTCCTACAATGAGCAGTTCTTC.

This clonotype turned up a few times. J is TRBJ2-1 and V is TRBV6-1; no clear D. The CDR3 length is 11 residues. The germline V and J ends were trimmed by 6 bases and 6 bases, with 6 bases remaining between them. Germline-derived CDR1 and CDR2 are MNHNS and SASEGT. The CDR3 loop reads CASSASNEQFF. The CDR3 bases are TGTGCCAGCAGCGCCTCCAATGAGCAGTTCTTC.

The chain recombines TRBV6-2 or TRBV6-3 with TRBJ2-1; 7 bases are a match to TRBD2. This CDR3 is built from 14 residues. Germline trimming cut 4 bases from V and 8 bases from J; bases unmatched to any gene: 8. Germline V gives CDR1 MNHEY, CDR2 SVGEGT. This CDR3 reads CASSSREGGHEQFF. The CDR3 DNA is TGTGCCAGCAGTTCGAGGGAGGGAGGGCATGAGCAGTTCTTC.

This clonotype was recorded many times. The rearrangement links TRBV5-1 to TRBJ2-1, with D perhaps given as TRBD1 or TRBD2 (7 bases each). Trimming removed 5 bases at V and 8 bases at J, with 20 bases between. The CDR3 is 15 residues long. Per germline, CDR1 SGHRS and CDR2 YFSETQ. CDR3 in amino acids: CASRGEGATTDEQFF. The CDR3 nucleotides are TGCGCCAGCAGGGGGGAGGGGGCTACTACCGATGAGCAGTTCTTC.